The 10 T cell receptor beta chains presented below share a single source sample, sequenced in a study of regulatory T cells in long-lasting Graves disease. Documented time point: newly diagnosed GD, antithyroid drugs for less than 3 months. With RNA extracted from PBMCs as input, the TCR library was made. The TCR beta library used iRepertoire HTBI primers with Arm-PCR amplification of CDR3. TCRdb itself ran the multiplex PCR reads through MiXCR, one entry per CDR3 protein. This table holds around 450,000 distinct CDR3 sequences, 14% to 15% found once. These data were likewise used in another study, on T cells in Graves' hyperthyroidism and ophthalmopathy.

Sequencing used peripheral blood mononuclear cells (PBMCs), obtained at new diagnosis, from a patient treated with antithyroid drugs. Every receptor here comes from a woman in her 30s with Graves disease.

This clonotype has a count of ten or more. The CDR3 region has the DNA TGCGCCAGCAGTTCTCGGGGGAAAGACGAGCAGTACTTC. It translates to CASSSRGKDEQYF. V and J are TRBV5-1 and TRBJ2-7; perhaps TRBD2 as D (6 bases). CDR1 is SGHRS, CDR2 YFSETQ, per germline. Trimming cost V 5 bases and J 5 bases, with 14 bases left between them. This CDR3 spans 13 amino acids.

This clonotype was counted ten times or more. The genes are TRBV28 and TRBJ2-7; 7 positions agree with TRBD2. Germline V gene lookup returns CDR1 MDHEN and CDR2 SYDVKM. After removal of 8 bases from V and 2 bases from J, the junction contained 12 bases not matched to a gene. The CDR3 consists of 15 residues. For the CDR3, the DNA is TGTGCCAGCGGGGTCTTCGGGGAGGGAACCTACGAGCAGTACTTC. Amino acids: CASGVFGEGTYEQYF.

This clonotype came up a few times. V and J are TRBV7-9 and TRBJ2-3; TRBD2 aligns across 8 bases. V shed 2 bases, J shed 1 base, and the junction held 8 bases outside the gene matches. This CDR3 comprises 17 residues. CDR1 and CDR2 (germline): SEHNR, FQNEAQ (reference sequence). CDR3 bases: TGTGCCAGCAGCTTACCTAGGACTAGCCCAGGCACAGATACGCAGTATTTT. Protein sequence: CASSLPRTSPGTDTQYF.

The V call is TRBV27, the J call TRBJ1-4, with 9 bases lining up with TRBD1. The CDR3 is made up of 15 amino acids. Germline values: CDR1 MNHEY, CDR2 SMNVEV (reference sequence). J was trimmed by 5 bases and V by 6 bases; bases with no gene match: 7. DNA of the CDR3: TGTGCCAGCAGGCCGAGTGGGACAGGGAATGAAAAACTGTTTTTT. It translates to CASRPSGTGNEKLFF.

This clonotype occurred many times. V and J are TRBV27 and TRBJ2-1; the D gene could be TRBD1 or TRBD2 (5 bases each). Germline loops: CDR1 MNHEY, CDR2 SMNVEV (reference sequence). The ends were cut back, 6 bases at V and 6 bases at J, with 15 bases in the middle. This CDR3 comprises 14 residues. CDR3 DNA sequence: TGTGCCAGCAGCTTAAGCGGTCAGGGCAATGAGCAGTTCTTC. Amino acids: CASSLSGQGNEQFF.

A note on this clonotype: This may come from a read error, since a much larger clone is one base off. This chain links TRBV3-1 with TRBJ2-7; 13 nucleotides align to TRBD2. Unmatched junction bases numbered 6, after V lost 1 base and J lost 9 bases. CDR3 length: 15 amino acids. Germline values: CDR1 LGHDT, CDR2 YNNKEL (reference sequence). DNA for the CDR3: TGTGCCAGCAGCCAAGGGACTAGCGGGAGCCACGGGCAGTACTTC. It codes for CASSQGTSGSHGQYF.

The gene calls are TRBV5-6 and TRBJ2-4; no reliable D call. V lost 4 bases to trimming and J lost 0 bases, with 11 bases between them. Germline CDR1 reads SGHDT; CDR2 reads YYEEEE. CDR3 length: 15 amino acids. Here the CDR3 reads CASSPPGLAKNIQYF. The CDR3 nucleotides are TGTGCCAGCAGCCCACCTGGGCTAGCCAAAAACATTCAGTACTTC.

This clonotype occurred many times. J is TRBJ2-1 and V is TRBV12-3 or TRBV12-4, with D possibly matching TRBD2 (6 bases). V was cut by 6 bases and J by 0 bases, with 12 bases left in between. CDR3 length: 15 residues. The CDR3 DNA sequence: TGTGCCAGCAGCAATCGGGACTTCTCCTACAATGAGCAGTTCTTC. Protein: CASSNRDFSYNEQFF.

The table lists this clonotype with many counts. The chain employs TRBV28 and TRBJ2-1; D unresolved. V gave up 6 bases and J gave up 6 bases, with 12 bases separating them. The CDR3 is 13 residues long. Germline V CDR1 and CDR2: MDHEN, SYDVKM. This chain's CDR3 is CASRPTIGNEQFF. Here the CDR3 DNA reads TGTGCCAGCAGACCCACTATAGGCAATGAGCAGTTCTTC.

This clonotype was detected ten times or more. The chain employs TRBV5-1 and TRBJ2-2; 12 bases fit TRBD2. Germline V gene data show CDR1 as SGHRS and CDR2 as YFSETQ. The junction had 4 bases not matched to a gene; V was cut back by 7 bases and J by 3 bases. The CDR3 is 15 amino acids. Here the CDR3 reads CASGLAGYHTGELFF. In DNA form, the CDR3 reads TGCGCCAGCGGACTAGCGGGATACCACACCGGGGAGCTGTTTTTT.